This T cell receptor (beta chain) was profiled in a study of blood T cells in healthy people across ages. Notes on the study in general: Changes in expanded clonotypes were possibly confounded, as the CMV status of donors was unknown.

Using a J-beta primer mix together with a sample-barcoded 5' primer, a second PCR was run for about 6 to 11 cycles. From the 5' RACE reads, TCRdb called clonotypes with MiXCR, one entry per CDR3 protein. The sample lists roughly 1.4 million distinct CDR3 sequences; 55% to 75% were seen once. Notes on this clonotype: Its antigen is unknown.

Each donor supplied roughly 9 milliliters of peripheral blood. This CDR3 has 15 amino acids. V was pared by 4 bases and J by 0 bases, with 11 bases between. Germline loops: CDR1 SNHLY, CDR2 FYNNEI. The sample consisted of blood. This TCR came from a man aged 18 to 30 in good health. The rearrangement uses TRBV2 and TRBJ2-3; D uncertain. CDR3 bases: TGTGCCAGCAGTGTTGGGCCCACTAGCACAGATACGCAGTATTTT. It is translated as CASSVGPTSTDTQYF.